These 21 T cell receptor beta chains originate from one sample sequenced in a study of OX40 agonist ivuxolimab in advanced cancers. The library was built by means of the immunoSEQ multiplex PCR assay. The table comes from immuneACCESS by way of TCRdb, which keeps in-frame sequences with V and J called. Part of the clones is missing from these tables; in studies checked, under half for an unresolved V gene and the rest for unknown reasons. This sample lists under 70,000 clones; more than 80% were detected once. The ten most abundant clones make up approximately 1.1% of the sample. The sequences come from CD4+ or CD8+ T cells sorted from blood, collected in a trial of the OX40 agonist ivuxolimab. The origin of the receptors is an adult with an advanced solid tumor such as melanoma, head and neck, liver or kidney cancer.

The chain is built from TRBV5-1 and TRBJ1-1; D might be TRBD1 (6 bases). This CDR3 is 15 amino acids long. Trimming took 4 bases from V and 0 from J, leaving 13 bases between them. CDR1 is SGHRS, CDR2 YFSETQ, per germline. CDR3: CASSRQGGMNTEAFF. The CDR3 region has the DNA TGCGCCAGCAGCCGCCAAGGGGGAATGAACACTGAAGCTTTCTTT.

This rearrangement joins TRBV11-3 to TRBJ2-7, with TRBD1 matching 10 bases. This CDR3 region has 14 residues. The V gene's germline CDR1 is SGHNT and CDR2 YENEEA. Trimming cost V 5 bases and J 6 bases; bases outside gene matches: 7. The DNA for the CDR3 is TGTGCCAGCAGCCGCGGACAGGGGGTAATCGAGCAGTACTTC. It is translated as CASSRGQGVIEQYF.

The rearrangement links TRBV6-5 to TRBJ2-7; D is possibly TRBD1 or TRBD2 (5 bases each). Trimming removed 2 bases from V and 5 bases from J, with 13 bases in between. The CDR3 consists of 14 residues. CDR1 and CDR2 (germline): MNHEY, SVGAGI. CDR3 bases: TGTGCCAGCAGTTACCCGGGACCCTCGGACGAGCAGTACTTC. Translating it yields CASSYPGPSDEQYF.

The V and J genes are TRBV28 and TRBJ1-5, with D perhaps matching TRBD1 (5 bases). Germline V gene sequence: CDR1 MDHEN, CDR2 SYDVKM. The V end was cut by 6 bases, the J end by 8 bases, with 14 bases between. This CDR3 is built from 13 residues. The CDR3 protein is CASSDYVGEPQHF. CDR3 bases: TGTGCCAGCAGCGACTATGTAGGGGAGCCCCAGCATTTT.

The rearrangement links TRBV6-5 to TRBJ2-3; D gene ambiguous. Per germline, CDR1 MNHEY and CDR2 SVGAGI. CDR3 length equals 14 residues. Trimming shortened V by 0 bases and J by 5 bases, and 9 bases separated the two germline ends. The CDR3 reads CASSYSSSGDTQYF. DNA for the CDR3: TGTGCCAGCAGTTACTCGAGTAGTGGAGATACGCAGTATTTT.

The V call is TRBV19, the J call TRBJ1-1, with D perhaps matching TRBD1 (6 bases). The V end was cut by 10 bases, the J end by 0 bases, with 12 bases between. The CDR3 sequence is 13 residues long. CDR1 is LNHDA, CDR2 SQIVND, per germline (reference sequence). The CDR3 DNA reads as TGTGCCACTAGACAGGCCTTGAACACTGAAGCTTTCTTT. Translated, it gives CATRQALNTEAFF. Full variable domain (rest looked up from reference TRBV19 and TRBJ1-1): DGGITQSPKYLFRKEGQNVTLSCEQNLNHDAMYWYRQDPGQGLRLIYYSQIVNDFQKGDIAEGYSVSREKKESFPLTVTSAQKNPTAFYLCATRQALNTEAFFGQGTRLTVV.

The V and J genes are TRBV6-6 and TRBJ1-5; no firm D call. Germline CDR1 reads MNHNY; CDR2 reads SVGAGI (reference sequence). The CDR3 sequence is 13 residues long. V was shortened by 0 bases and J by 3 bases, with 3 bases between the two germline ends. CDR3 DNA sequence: TGTGCCAGCAGTTACTCGTCCAATCAGCCCCAGCATTTT. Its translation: CASSYSSNQPQHF.

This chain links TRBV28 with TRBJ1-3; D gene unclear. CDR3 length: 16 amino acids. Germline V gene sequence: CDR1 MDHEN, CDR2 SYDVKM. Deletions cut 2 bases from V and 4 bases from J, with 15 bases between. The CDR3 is CASSLPLPRAGNTIYF. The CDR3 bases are TGTGCCAGCAGTTTACCGCTGCCCCGCGCGGGAAACACCATATATTTT.

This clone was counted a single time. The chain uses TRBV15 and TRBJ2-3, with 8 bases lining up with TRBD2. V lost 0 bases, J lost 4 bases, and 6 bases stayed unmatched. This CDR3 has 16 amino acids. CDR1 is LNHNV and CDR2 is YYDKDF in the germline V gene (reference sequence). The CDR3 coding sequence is TGTGCCACCAGCAGAGATGGTGGGACTAGTGCAGATACGCAGTATTTT. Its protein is CATSRDGGTSADTQYF.

This CDR3 reads CASRATGVGEQFF. CDR3 coding DNA: TGTGCCAGCAGAGCAACAGGGGTCGGGGAGCAGTTCTTC. The V and J genes are TRBV2 and TRBJ2-1; TRBD1 aligns across 7 bases. With 6 bases clipped from V and 10 bases from J, the junction kept 9 bases outside the gene matches. The CDR3 runs 13 residues. Germline V gene sequence: CDR1 SNHLY, CDR2 FYNNEI.

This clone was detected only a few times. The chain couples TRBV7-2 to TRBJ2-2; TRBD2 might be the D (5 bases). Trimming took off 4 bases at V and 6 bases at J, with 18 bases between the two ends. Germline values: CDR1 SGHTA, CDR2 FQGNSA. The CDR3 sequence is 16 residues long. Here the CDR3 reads CASSSVPVRVAGELFF. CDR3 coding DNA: TGTGCCAGCAGCTCCGTCCCGGTGCGGGTCGCCGGGGAGCTGTTTTTT.

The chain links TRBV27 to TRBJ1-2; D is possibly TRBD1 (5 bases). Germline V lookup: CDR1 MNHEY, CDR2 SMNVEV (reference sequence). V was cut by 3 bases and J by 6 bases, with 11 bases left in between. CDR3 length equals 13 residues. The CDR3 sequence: CASSFVQGDGYTF. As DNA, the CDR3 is TGTGCCAGCAGTTTCGTCCAGGGTGATGGCTACACCTTC.

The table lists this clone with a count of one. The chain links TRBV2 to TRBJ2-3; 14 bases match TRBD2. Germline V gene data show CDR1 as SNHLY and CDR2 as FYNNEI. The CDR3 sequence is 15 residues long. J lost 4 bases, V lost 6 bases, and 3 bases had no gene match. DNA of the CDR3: TGTGCCAGCAGATCGACTAGCGGGGGGGCAGATACGCAGTATTTT. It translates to CASRSTSGGADTQYF.

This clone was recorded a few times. CDR3 DNA: TGTGCCAGCAGCGTAGGAAGCTCTGGAAACACCATATATTTT. This sequence encodes CASSVGSSGNTIYF. V is TRBV9 and J is TRBJ1-3; no firm D call. The V end was cut by 0 bases, the J end by 0 bases, with 4 bases between. The CDR3 is 14 residues long. The germline CDR1 and CDR2 sequences are SGDLS and YYNGEE.

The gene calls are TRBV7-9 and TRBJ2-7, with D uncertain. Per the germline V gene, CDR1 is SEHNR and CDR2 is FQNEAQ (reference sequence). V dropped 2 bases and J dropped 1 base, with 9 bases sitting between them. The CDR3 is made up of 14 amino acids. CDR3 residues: CASSLTVGSYEQYF. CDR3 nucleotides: TGTGCCAGCAGCTTAACCGTAGGGTCCTACGAGCAGTACTTC.

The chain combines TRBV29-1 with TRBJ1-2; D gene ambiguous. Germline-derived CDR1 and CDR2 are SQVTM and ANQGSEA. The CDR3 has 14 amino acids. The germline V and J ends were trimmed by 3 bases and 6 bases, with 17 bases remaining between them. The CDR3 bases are TGCAGCGTTGAGGGTGGCAGTTCAACGGATGGCTACACCTTC. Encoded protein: CSVEGGSSTDGYTF.

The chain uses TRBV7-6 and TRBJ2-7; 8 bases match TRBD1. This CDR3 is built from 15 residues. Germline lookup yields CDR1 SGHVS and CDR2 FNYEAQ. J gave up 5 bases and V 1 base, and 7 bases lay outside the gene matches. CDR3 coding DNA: TGTGCCAGCAGCTTAGGGGGACAGGAGCTACACGAGCAGTACTTC. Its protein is CASSLGGQELHEQYF. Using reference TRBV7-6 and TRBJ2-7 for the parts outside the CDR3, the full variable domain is GAGVSQSPRYKVTKRGQDVALRCDPISGHVSLYWYRQALGQGPEFLTYFNYEAQQDKSGLPNDRFSAERPEGSISTLTIQRTEQRDSAMYRCASSLGGQELHEQYFGPGTRLTVT.

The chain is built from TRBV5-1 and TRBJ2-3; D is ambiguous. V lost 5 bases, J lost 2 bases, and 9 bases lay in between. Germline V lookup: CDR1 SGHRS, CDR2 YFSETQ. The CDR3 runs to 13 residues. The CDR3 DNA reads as TGCGCCAGCAGGGAGAGAATCACAGATACGCAGTATTTT. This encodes CASRERITDTQYF.

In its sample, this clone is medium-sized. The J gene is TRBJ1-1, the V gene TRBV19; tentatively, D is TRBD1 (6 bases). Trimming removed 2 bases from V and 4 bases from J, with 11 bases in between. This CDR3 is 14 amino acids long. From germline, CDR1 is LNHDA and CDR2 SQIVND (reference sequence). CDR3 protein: CASSISGTFTEAFF. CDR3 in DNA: TGTGCCAGTAGTATATCCGGGACATTCACTGAAGCTTTCTTT.

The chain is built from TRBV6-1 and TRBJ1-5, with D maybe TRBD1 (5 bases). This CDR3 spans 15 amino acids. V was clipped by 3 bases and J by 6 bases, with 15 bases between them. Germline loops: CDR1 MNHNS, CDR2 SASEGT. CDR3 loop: CASSDDGTRSQPQHF. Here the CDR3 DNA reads TGTGCCAGCAGTGATGATGGGACTCGGAGTCAGCCCCAGCATTTT.

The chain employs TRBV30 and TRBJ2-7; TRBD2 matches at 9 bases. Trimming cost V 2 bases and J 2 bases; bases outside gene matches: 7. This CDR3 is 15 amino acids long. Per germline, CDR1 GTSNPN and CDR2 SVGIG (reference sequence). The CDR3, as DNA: TGTGCCTGGAGTCGAGCGGCGGGAGGGCCCTACGAGCAGTACTTC. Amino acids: CAWSRAAGGPYEQYF.